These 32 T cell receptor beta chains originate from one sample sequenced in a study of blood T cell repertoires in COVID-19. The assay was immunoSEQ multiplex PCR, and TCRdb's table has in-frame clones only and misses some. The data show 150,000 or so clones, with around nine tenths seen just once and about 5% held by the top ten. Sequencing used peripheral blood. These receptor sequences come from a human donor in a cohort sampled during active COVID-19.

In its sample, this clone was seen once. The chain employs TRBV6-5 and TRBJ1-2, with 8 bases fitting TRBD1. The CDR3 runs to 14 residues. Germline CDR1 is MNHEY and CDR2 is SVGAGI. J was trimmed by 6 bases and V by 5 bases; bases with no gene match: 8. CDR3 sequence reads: CASSTQGGSHGYTF. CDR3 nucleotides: TGTGCCAGCAGTACACAGGGGGGGTCACATGGCTACACCTTC.

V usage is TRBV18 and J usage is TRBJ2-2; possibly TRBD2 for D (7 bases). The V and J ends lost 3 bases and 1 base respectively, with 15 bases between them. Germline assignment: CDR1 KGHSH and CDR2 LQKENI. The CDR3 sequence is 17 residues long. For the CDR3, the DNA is TGTGCCAGCTCACCGCTCTCCGGGGGGCTGAACACCGGGGAGCTGTTTTTT. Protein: CASSPLSGGLNTGELFF.

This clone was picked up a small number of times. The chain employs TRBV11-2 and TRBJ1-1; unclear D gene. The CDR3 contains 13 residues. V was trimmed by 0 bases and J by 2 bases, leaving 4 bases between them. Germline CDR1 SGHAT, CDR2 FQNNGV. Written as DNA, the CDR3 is TGTGCCAGCAGCTTAGACATTAACACTGAAGCTTTCTTT. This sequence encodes CASSLDINTEAFF.

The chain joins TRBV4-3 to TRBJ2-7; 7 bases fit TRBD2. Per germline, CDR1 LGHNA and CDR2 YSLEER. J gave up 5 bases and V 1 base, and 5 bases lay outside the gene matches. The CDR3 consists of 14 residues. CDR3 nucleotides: TGCGCCAGCAGCCAAGGTCTAGCGGCCCACGAGCAGTACTTC. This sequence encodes CASSQGLAAHEQYF.

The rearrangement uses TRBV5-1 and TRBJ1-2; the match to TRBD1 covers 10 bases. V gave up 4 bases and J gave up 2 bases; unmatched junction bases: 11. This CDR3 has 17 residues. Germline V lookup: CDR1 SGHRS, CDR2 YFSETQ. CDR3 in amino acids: CASSISGTGAMNYGYTF. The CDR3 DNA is TGCGCCAGCAGCATCTCCGGGACAGGGGCTATGAACTATGGCTACACCTTC.

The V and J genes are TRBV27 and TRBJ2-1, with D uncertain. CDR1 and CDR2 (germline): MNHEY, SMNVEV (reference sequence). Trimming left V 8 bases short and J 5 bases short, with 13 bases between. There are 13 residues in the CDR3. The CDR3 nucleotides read TGTGCCAGCTCCCAGTTGGGCCACAATGAGCAGTTCTTC. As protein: CASSQLGHNEQFF.

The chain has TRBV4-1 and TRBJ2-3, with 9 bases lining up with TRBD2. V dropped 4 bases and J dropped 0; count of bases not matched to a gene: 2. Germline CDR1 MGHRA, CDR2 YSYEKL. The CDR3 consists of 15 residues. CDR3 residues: CASSLGLASTDTQYF. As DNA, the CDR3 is TGCGCCAGCAGCCTCGGACTAGCGAGCACAGATACGCAGTATTTT.

The CDR3 nucleotides are TGCGCCAGCAGTTTGACAGCCCTGATTCGGGACGAGCAGTACTTC. Amino acids: CASSLTALIRDEQYF. The chain joins TRBV23-1 to TRBJ2-7; TRBD1 might be the D (5 bases). TRBV23-1 is classed as an ORF, of uncertain function. The CDR3 contains 15 residues. V dropped 5 bases and J dropped 5 bases, with 19 bases sitting between them.

The CDR3 loop reads CASSLGTSYYNEQFF. In nucleotides, the CDR3 is TGTGCCAGCAGTCTGGGGACATCCTACTACAATGAGCAGTTCTTC. V gene TRBV6-5 combines with J gene TRBJ2-1, with D perhaps TRBD1 (6 bases). The germline V gene encodes CDR1 MNHEY and CDR2 SVGAGI. The CDR3 spans 15 residues. The ends were cut back, 5 bases at V and 3 bases at J, with 14 bases in the middle.

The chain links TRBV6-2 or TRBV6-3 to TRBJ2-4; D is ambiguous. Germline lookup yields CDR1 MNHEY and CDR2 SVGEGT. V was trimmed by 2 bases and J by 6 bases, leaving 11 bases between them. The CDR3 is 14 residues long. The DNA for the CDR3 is TGTGCCAGCAGTTACGGCCAGGCTGTAAACATTCAGTACTTC. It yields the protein CASSYGQAVNIQYF.

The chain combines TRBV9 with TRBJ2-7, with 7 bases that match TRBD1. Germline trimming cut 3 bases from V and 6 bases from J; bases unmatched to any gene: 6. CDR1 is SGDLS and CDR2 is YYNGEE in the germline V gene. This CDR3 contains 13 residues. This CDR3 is CASSGGGRGEQYF. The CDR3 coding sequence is TGTGCCAGCAGCGGAGGGGGCAGGGGCGAGCAGTACTTC.

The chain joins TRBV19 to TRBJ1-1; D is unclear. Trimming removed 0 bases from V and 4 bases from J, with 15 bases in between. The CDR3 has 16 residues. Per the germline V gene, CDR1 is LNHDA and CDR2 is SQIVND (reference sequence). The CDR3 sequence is CASSIDLSGSPTEAFF. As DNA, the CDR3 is TGTGCCAGTAGTATAGATCTTTCCGGGTCCCCCACTGAAGCTTTCTTT.

CDR3 in DNA: TGTGCCTGGCAAGACAGCTACGAGCAGTACTTC. Translation gives CAWQDSYEQYF. The rearrangement links TRBV30 to TRBJ2-7, with D possibly TRBD1 on 5 matching bases. Per the germline V gene, CDR1 is GTSNPN and CDR2 is SVGIG (reference sequence). The CDR3 consists of 11 residues. The germline V and J ends were trimmed by 5 bases and 3 bases, with 8 bases remaining between them.

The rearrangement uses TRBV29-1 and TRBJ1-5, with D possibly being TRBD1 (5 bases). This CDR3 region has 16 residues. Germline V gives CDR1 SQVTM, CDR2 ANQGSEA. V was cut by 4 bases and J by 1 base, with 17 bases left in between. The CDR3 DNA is TGCAGCGTTGCCCCTCCAGGGTTAAAAAGCAATCAGCCCCAGCATTTT. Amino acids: CSVAPPGLKSNQPQHF.

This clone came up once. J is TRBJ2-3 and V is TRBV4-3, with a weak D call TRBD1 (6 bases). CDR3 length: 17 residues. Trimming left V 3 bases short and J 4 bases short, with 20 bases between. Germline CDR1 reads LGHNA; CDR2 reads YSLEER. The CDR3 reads CASSHVMRGTAADTQYF. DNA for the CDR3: TGCGCCAGCAGCCACGTCATGAGGGGGACGGCGGCAGATACGCAGTATTTT.

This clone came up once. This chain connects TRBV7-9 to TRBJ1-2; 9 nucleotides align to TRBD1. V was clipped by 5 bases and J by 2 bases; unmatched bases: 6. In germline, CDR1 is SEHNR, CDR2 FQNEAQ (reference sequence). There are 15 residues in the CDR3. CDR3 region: CASSLKDRGNYGYTF. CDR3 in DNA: TGTGCCAGCAGCCTCAAGGACAGGGGAAACTATGGCTACACCTTC. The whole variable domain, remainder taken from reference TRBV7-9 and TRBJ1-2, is DTGVSQNPRHKITKRGQNVTFRCDPISEHNRLYWYRQTLGQGPEFLTYFQNEAQLEKSRLLSDRFSAERPKGSFSTLEIQRTEQGDSAMYLCASSLKDRGNYGYTFGSGTRLTVV.

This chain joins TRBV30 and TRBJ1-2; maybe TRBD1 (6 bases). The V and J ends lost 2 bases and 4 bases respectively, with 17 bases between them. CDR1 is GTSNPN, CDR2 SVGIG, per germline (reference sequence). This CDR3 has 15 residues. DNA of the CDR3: TGTGCCTGGAGTCCGGACAGAAAGACGGGCTATGGCTACACCTTC. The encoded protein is CAWSPDRKTGYGYTF.

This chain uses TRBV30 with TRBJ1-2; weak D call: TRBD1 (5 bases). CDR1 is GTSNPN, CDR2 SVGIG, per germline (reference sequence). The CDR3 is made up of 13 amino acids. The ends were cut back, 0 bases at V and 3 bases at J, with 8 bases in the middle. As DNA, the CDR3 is TGTGCCTGGAGTGTAACACAGGACTATGGCTACACCTTC. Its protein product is CAWSVTQDYGYTF.

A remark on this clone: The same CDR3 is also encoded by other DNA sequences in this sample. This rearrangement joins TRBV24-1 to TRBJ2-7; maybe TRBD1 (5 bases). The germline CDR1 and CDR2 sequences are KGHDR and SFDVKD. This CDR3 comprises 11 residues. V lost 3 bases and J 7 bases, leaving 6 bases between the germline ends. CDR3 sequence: CATSDRGEQYF. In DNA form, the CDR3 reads TGTGCCACCAGTGATAGGGGTGAGCAGTACTTC.

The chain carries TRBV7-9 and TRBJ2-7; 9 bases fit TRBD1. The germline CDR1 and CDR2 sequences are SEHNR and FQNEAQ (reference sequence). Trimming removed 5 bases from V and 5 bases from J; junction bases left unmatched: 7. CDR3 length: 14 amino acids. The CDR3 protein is CASSGDREENEQYF. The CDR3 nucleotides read TGTGCCAGCAGCGGGGACAGGGAAGAAAACGAGCAGTACTTC. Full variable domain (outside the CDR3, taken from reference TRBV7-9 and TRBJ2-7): DTGVSQNPRHKITKRGQNVTFRCDPISEHNRLYWYRQTLGQGPEFLTYFQNEAQLEKSRLLSDRFSAERPKGSFSTLEIQRTEQGDSAMYLCASSGDREENEQYFGPGTRLTVT.

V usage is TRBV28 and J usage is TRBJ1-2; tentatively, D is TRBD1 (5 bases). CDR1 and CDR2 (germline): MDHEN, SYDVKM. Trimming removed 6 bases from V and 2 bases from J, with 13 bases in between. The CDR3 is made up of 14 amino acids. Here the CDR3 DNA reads TGTGCCAGCAGCCCAGGGAACGGAAACTATGGCTACACCTTC. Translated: CASSPGNGNYGYTF.

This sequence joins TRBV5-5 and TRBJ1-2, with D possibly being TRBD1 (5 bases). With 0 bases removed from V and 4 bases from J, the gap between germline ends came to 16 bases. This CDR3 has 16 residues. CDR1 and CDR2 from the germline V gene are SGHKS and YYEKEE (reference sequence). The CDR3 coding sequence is TGTGCCAGCAGCTTGGTCCCTGCACAGGAGATCTATGGCTACACCTTC. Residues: CASSLVPAQEIYGYTF.

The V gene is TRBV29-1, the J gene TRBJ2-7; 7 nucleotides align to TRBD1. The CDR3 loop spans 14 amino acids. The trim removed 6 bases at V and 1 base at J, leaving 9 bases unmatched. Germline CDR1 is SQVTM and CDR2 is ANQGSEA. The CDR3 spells CSVQGQTGSYEQYF. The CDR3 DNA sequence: TGCAGCGTCCAGGGACAGACGGGGTCCTACGAGCAGTACTTC.

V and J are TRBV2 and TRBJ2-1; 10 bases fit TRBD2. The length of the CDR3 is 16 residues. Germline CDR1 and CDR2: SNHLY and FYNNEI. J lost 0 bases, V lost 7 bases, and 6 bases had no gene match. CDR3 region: CASILSGGSSYNEQFF. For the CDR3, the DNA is TGTGCCAGCATTCTTAGCGGGGGGAGCTCCTACAATGAGCAGTTCTTC.

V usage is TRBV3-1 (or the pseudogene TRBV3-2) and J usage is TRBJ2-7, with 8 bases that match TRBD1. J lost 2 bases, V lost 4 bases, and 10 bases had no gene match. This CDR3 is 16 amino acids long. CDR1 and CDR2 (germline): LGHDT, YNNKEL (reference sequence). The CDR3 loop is CASSPTPGQVTYEQYF. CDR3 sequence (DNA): TGTGCCAGCAGCCCGACCCCGGGACAGGTCACCTACGAGCAGTACTTC.

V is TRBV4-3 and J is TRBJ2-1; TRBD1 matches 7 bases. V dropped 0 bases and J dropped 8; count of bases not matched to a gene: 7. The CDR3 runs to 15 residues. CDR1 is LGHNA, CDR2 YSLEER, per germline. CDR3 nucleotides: TGCGCCAGCAGCCAAGAAGGGACAGATAAGGATGAGCAGTTCTTC. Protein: CASSQEGTDKDEQFF.

CDR3: CASTSSGKNTGELFF. The CDR3 bases are TGTGCCAGCACATCTAGCGGGAAGAACACCGGGGAGCTGTTTTTT. The V call is TRBV7-6, the J call TRBJ2-2; TRBD2 matches 9 bases. Germline trimming cut 7 bases from V and 1 base from J; bases unmatched to any gene: 4. The CDR3 consists of 15 residues. Germline V gene sequence: CDR1 SGHVS, CDR2 FNYEAQ.

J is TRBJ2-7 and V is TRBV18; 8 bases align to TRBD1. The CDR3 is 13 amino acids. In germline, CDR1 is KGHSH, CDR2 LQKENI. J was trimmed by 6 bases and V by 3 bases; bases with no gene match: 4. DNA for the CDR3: TGTGCCAGCTCACCGGACAGGGTGGGCGAGCAGTACTTC. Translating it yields CASSPDRVGEQYF.

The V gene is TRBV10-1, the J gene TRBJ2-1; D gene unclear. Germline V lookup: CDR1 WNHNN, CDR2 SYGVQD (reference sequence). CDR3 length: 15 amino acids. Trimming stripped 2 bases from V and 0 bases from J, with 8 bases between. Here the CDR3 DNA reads TGCGCCAGCAGTGAGACGCCCAGCTCCTACAATGAGCAGTTCTTC. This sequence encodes CASSETPSSYNEQFF.

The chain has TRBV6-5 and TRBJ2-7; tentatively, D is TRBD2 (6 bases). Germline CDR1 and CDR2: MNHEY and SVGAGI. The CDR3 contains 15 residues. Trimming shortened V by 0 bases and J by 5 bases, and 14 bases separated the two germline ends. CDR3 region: CASSYSGRERDEQYF. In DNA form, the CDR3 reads TGTGCCAGCAGTTACTCCGGGCGGGAAAGGGACGAGCAGTACTTC.

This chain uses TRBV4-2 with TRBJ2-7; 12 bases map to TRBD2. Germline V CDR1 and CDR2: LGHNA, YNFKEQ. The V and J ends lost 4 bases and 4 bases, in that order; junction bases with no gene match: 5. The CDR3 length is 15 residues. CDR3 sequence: CASSPGLAGLYEQYF. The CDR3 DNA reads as TGTGCCAGCAGCCCGGGACTAGCGGGCCTGTACGAGCAGTACTTC.

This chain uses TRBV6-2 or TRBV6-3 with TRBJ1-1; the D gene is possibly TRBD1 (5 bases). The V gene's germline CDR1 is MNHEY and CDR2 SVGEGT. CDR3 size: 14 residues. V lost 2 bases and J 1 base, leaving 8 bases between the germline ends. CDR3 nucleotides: TGTGCCAGCAGTTACCCTGGACAGAACACTGAAGCTTTCTTT. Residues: CASSYPGQNTEAFF.